The rows below give T cell receptor beta chains drawn from one sample of a study of cytomegalovirus exposure and HLA in healthy donors. Profiled with immunoSEQ multiplex PCR; TCRdb holds only in-frame clones, not every one. Of more than 140,000 clones in the sample, 75% were seen once. The sample comprised PBMCs. These receptors all come from a man in his forties or fifties in good health and CMV-seronegative. CDR3s leave out the opening cysteine and the closing phenylalanine or tryptophan. The size entry is marked missing in some rows and otherwise reads once, few, many or a size class.

size: .; V: TRBV19; CDR3: ASSSAGTSTDTQY
size: .; V: TRBV7-8; CDR3: ASSSFNGNTIY
size: .; V: TRBV7-2; CDR3: ASSSRSGNTIY
size: .; V: TRBV7-2; CDR3: ASSQIGEGGEQY
size: .; V: TRBV2; CDR3: ASRARDRGCEQY
size: few; V: TRBV7-2; CDR3: ASSLHRAEQY
size: once; V: TRBV25-1; CDR3: ACGTGVDEQF
size: once; V: TRBV4-2; CDR3: ASSPPGQDSYEQY
size: .; V: TRBV11-1; CDR3: ASSLASGGFSKETQY
size: .; V: TRBV6-5; CDR3: ASSLRTGRNEQF
size: .; V: TRBV13; CDR3: ASSLKGNLYEQY
size: .; V: TRBV2; CDR3: ASRTGVNEKLF
size: .; V: TRBV2; CDR3: ASNPLTSGGAIEQF
size: few; V: TRBV7-9; CDR3: ASSFFSTYEQY
size: .; V: TRBV7-8; CDR3: ASSLAFGETYEQY
size: .; V: TRBV10-3; CDR3: AISERSTSVGYNEQF
size: .; V: TRBV19; CDR3: ASSIVSGAHSYNEQF
size: .; V: TRBV11-3; CDR3: ASSLSRHDEAF
size: .; V: TRBV29-1; CDR3: SAGQMNTEAF
size: .; V: TRBV7-9; CDR3: ASSSVDRTGQPQH
size: .; V: TRBV29-1; CDR3: SVAGARGGYT
size: .; V: TRBV4-1; CDR3: ASSQPQNQPQH
size: .; V: TRBV28; CDR3: ASTHRAEQY
size: .; V: TRBV9; CDR3: ASSLTGSSNTIY